Shown below are 20 T cell receptor beta chains from a single sample sequenced in a study of T cell changes during pregnancy in multiple sclerosis. Here immunoSEQ multiplex PCR was the method, and the copy in TCRdb shows in-frame clones only, minus some. Of approximately 27,000 clones listed, about 89% are singletons. The sample in question was CD8+ T cells from peripheral blood mononuclear cells, obtained before pregnancy. The receptors come from a female donor with multiple sclerosis, enrolled in a pregnancy study.

The V call is TRBV2, the J call TRBJ1-4, with 7 bases identical to TRBD1. The trim removed 10 bases at V and 4 bases at J, leaving 9 bases unmatched. The V gene's germline CDR1 is SNHLY and CDR2 FYNNEI. The CDR3 length is 14 residues. The CDR3, as DNA: TGTGCCATCCAGGGGGGACACCATAATGAAAAACTGTTTTTT. Its translation is CAIQGGHHNEKLFF.

This clone has just one count. The rearrangement uses TRBV10-1 and TRBJ2-5, with no clear D. Germline V gene lookup returns CDR1 WNHNN and CDR2 SYGVQD (reference sequence). This CDR3 has 13 amino acids. Trimming cost V 2 bases and J 1 base, with 5 bases left between them. The CDR3 DNA sequence: TGCGCCAGCAGTGAGCAGTTCCAAGAGACCCAGTACTTC. Its translation: CASSEQFQETQYF.

CDR3 sequence reads: CASSLDETGPNQPQHF. Here the CDR3 DNA reads TGTGCCAGCAGCTTAGATGAGACAGGGCCCAATCAGCCCCAGCATTTT. The chain employs TRBV7-8 and TRBJ1-5, with TRBD1 identical over 7 bases. After removal of 1 base from V and 3 bases from J, the junction contained 6 bases not matched to a gene. Germline loops: CDR1 SGHVS, CDR2 FQNEAQ. CDR3 size: 16 residues.

In its sample, this clone ranks as medium-sized. The chain employs TRBV6-1 and TRBJ1-6; D possibly corresponds to TRBD1 (6 bases). CDR1 and CDR2 (germline): MNHNS, SASEGT. The ends were cut back, 2 bases at V and 7 bases at J, with 12 bases in the middle. The CDR3 totals 15 residues. CDR3 nucleotides: TGTGCCAGCAGTGAATCCCTCGGACAGAATTCACCCCTCCACTTT. As protein: CASSESLGQNSPLHF.

The chain is built from TRBV28 and TRBJ1-2, with D hard to call. The CDR3 length is 17 residues. Germline lookup yields CDR1 MDHEN and CDR2 SYDVKM. The V end was cut by 2 bases, the J end by 2 bases, with 18 bases between. The CDR3 nucleotides read TGTGCCAGCAGTTTACCCCCAAGCGTGACTCGAAACTATGGCTACACCTTC. This gives the protein CASSLPPSVTRNYGYTF.

This chain uses TRBV19 with TRBJ2-5; maybe TRBD2 (5 bases). Trimming pared 2 bases from V and 5 bases from J, leaving 15 bases between. This CDR3 is 15 amino acids long. Germline values: CDR1 LNHDA, CDR2 SQIVND (reference sequence). CDR3 sequence: CASSINGLRGETQYF. CDR3 nucleotide sequence: TGTGCCAGTAGTATAAATGGACTTCGTGGGGAGACCCAGTACTTC.

This rearrangement joins TRBV7-9 to TRBJ2-1; 8 bases fit TRBD1. CDR1 and CDR2 (germline): SEHNR, FQNEAQ (reference sequence). This CDR3 spans 16 amino acids. The junction had 9 bases not matched to a gene; V was cut back by 3 bases and J by 5 bases. The CDR3 DNA is TGTGCCAGCAGCTTTAGGTTGGGACAGGAAGACAATGAGCAGTTCTTC. Protein product: CASSFRLGQEDNEQFF.

This clone rates as medium-sized. This sequence joins TRBV29-1 and TRBJ2-7, with 9 positions matching TRBD1. Germline trimming cut 4 bases from V and 4 bases from J; bases unmatched to any gene: 5. Germline CDR1 and CDR2: SQVTM and ANQGSEA. The CDR3 totals 13 residues. The CDR3 loop is CSVGTGEGYEQYF. The CDR3 bases are TGCAGCGTTGGGACAGGGGAAGGATACGAGCAGTACTTC.

CDR3 residues: CASSLGGGAGEQFF. In DNA, the CDR3 is TGTGCCAGCAGCTTGGGCGGGGGGGCCGGTGAGCAGTTCTTC. The chain uses TRBV5-6 and TRBJ2-1; 9 bases are shared with TRBD2. Germline V CDR1 and CDR2: SGHDT, YYEEEE. V lost 0 bases, J lost 9 bases, and 4 bases stayed unmatched. This CDR3 spans 14 amino acids.

The chain uses TRBV19 and TRBJ2-3; TRBD1 matches at 8 bases. The germline CDR1 and CDR2 sequences are LNHDA and SQIVND (reference sequence). The CDR3 spans 16 residues. V dropped 3 bases and J dropped 0; count of bases not matched to a gene: 5. Here the CDR3 reads CASSIDRGRSTDTQYF. The DNA for the CDR3 is TGTGCCAGTAGTATCGACAGGGGACGGAGCACAGATACGCAGTATTTT.

The genes are TRBV28 and TRBJ2-3; TRBD2 aligns across 8 bases. Germline loops: CDR1 MDHEN, CDR2 SYDVKM. The CDR3 loop spans 14 amino acids. V lost 5 bases and J lost 6; bases outside the gene matches: 7. The CDR3 here is CASSPGLASDTQYF. CDR3 nucleotide sequence: TGTGCCAGCAGTCCAGGACTAGCATCCGATACGCAGTATTTT.

The V call is TRBV28, the J call TRBJ1-6; D gene unclear. CDR1 is MDHEN and CDR2 is SYDVKM in the germline V gene. The CDR3 has 18 residues. The ends were cut back, 6 bases at V and 0 bases at J, with 18 bases in the middle. CDR3 loop: CASSSRSRASSYNSPLHF. Here the CDR3 DNA reads TGTGCCAGCAGCTCCCGTTCGAGGGCAAGCTCCTATAATTCACCCCTCCACTTT.

The chain recombines TRBV28 with TRBJ2-2, with TRBD2 as a possible D gene (7 bases). V gave up 2 bases and J gave up 4 bases, with 17 bases separating them. This CDR3 spans 17 amino acids. Looked up from germline, CDR1 is MDHEN and CDR2 is SYDVKM. CDR3 DNA sequence: TGTGCCAGCAGTTTAAAGAGTCCGGGGGGCGTCACCGGGGAGCTGTTTTTT. As protein: CASSLKSPGGVTGELFF.

This clone was picked up a small number of times. CDR3 sequence reads: CASSVYDRVPNYGYTF. The CDR3 DNA is TGTGCCAGCAGCGTGTATGACAGGGTTCCGAACTATGGCTACACCTTC. This chain links TRBV9 with TRBJ1-2, with 7 bases matching TRBD1. This CDR3 has 16 amino acids. V was clipped by 2 bases and J by 2 bases; unmatched bases: 9. Germline CDR1 SGDLS, CDR2 YYNGEE.

The chain combines TRBV6-5 with TRBJ2-1; D is ambiguous. Trimming took off 5 bases at V and 2 bases at J, with 7 bases between the two ends. From germline, CDR1 is MNHEY and CDR2 SVGAGI. This CDR3 has 13 residues. The CDR3 protein is CASSHTAYNEQFF. The DNA of the CDR3 is TGTGCCAGCAGTCATACAGCCTACAATGAGCAGTTCTTC.

The chain recombines TRBV10-3 with TRBJ2-5; 10 bases agree with TRBD2. Unmatched junction bases numbered 2, after V lost 3 bases and J lost 4 bases. Germline CDR1 is ENHRY and CDR2 is SYGVKD. This CDR3 comprises 14 residues. The CDR3 reads CAISELAGRETQYF. The DNA of the CDR3 is TGTGCCATCAGTGAACTAGCGGGAAGAGAGACCCAGTACTTC.

V is TRBV7-9 and J is TRBJ2-7; possibly TRBD2 for D (6 bases). The CDR3 extends over 13 amino acids. Germline values: CDR1 SEHNR, CDR2 FQNEAQ (reference sequence). V lost 6 bases, J lost 3 bases, and 12 bases lay in between. The CDR3 loop reads CASRRGGNYEQYF. The CDR3 nucleotides are TGTGCCAGCAGGCGGGGCGGAAACTACGAGCAGTACTTC.

The chain recombines TRBV29-1 with TRBJ2-2; 9 positions match TRBD2. Germline CDR1 is SQVTM and CDR2 is ANQGSEA. The CDR3 totals 16 residues. J lost 2 bases, V lost 4 bases, and 8 bases had no gene match. In DNA form, the CDR3 reads TGCAGCGTTGTACCAGCGGGGGGCGAAAACACCGGGGAGCTGTTTTTT. It yields the protein CSVVPAGGENTGELFF.

The chain joins TRBV4-2 to TRBJ2-1; the match to TRBD1 covers 11 bases. V lost 1 base and J lost 6; bases outside the gene matches: 5. Germline CDR1 LGHNA, CDR2 YNFKEQ. The length of the CDR3 is 16 residues. The CDR3 region has the DNA TGTGCCAGCAGCCAAGCTCGGACAGGGGGCTTCAATGAGCAGTTCTTC. Amino acid sequence: CASSQARTGGFNEQFF.

The chain employs TRBV7-9 and TRBJ2-2; maybe TRBD1 (5 bases). Per germline, CDR1 SEHNR and CDR2 FQNEAQ (reference sequence). The CDR3 is made up of 17 amino acids. V lost 6 bases and J lost 1, with 18 bases in between. CDR3 sequence reads: CASRPSLGALNTGELFF. The CDR3 DNA reads TGTGCCAGCAGACCCTCCCTAGGGGCACTGAACACCGGGGAGCTGTTTTTT.